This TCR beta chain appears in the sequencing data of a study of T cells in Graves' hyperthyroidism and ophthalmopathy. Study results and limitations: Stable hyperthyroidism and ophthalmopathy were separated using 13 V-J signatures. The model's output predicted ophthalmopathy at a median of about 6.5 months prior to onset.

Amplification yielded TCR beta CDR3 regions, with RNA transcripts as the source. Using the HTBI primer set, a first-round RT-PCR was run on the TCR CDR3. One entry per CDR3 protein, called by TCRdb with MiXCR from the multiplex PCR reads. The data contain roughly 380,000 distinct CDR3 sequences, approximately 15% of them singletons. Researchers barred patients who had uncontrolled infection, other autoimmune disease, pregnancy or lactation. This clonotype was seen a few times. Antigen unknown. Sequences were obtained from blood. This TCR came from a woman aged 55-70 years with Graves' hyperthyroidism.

In DNA form, the CDR3 reads TGTGCCACCAGCAGACAGATGGTATGGGGGAGGGTCGACACCGGGGAGCTGTTTTTT. Translating gives CATSRQMVWGRVDTGELFF. V and J are TRBV15 and TRBJ2-2; 7 bases agree with TRBD2. CDR1 LNHNV and CDR2 YYDKDF come from the germline V gene (reference sequence). The CDR3 is 19 residues long. Trimming removed 2 bases from V and 3 bases from J; junction bases left unmatched: 15.